This TCR beta chain was identified during a study of cytomegalovirus exposure and HLA in healthy donors. Study conclusions and caveats: Being productive about 90% or about 30% of the time was typical of most TCR beta V segments in an earlier analysis.

At collection, donors were nominally healthy, but unrecorded immune exposures were probable. The PCR used 60 Vbeta and 13 Jbeta primers. Clones were sequenced by immunoSEQ multiplex PCR, and TCRdb holds only the in-frame ones, with some missing. The data hold about 160,000 clones, with less than 85% observed a single time. A word on this clone: Its antigen is not known.

V gave up 4 bases and J gave up 2 bases; unmatched junction bases: 7. The length of the CDR3 is 16 residues. Germline CDR1 is SGHRS and CDR2 is YFSETQ. V and J are TRBV5-1 and TRBJ2-5; 11 bases match TRBD2. The receptor comes from a boy younger than 10 in good health and CMV-seronegative. The specimen sequenced was PBMCs. CDR3 loop: CASSRRGLAAQETQYF. Here the CDR3 DNA reads TGCGCCAGCAGCAGGAGGGGACTAGCGGCACAAGAGACCCAGTACTTC.